The 16 T cell receptor beta chains below come from one sample, sequenced in a study of blood T cell repertoires in COVID-19. Profiling relied on immunoSEQ multiplex PCR, and the TCRdb table lists in-frame clones only, not all of them. Among fewer than 200,000 clones listed, roughly 85% were seen once. What was sequenced was PBMCs or T cells enriched from blood (not recorded which). The receptors originated from a woman between 50 and 59 years old who had recovered from COVID-19.

The chain carries TRBV19 and TRBJ2-2; 7 bases are a match to TRBD1. Germline values: CDR1 LNHDA, CDR2 SQIVND (reference sequence). The V and J ends lost 6 bases and 6 bases, in that order; junction bases with no gene match: 13. This CDR3 is built from 16 residues. In nucleotides, the CDR3 is TGTGCCAGTAGCCCTAAGAGGACAGGTCCCGCCGGGGAGCTGTTTTTT. Protein: CASSPKRTGPAGELFF.

The rearrangement joins TRBV27 to TRBJ2-7; 7 bases are a match to TRBD1. The V and J ends lost 4 bases and 2 bases, in that order; junction bases with no gene match: 5. Looked up from germline, CDR1 is MNHEY and CDR2 is SMNVEV (reference sequence). The CDR3 consists of 14 residues. The CDR3 here is CASSWTGGTYEQYV. In nucleotides, the CDR3 is TGTGCCAGCAGTTGGACAGGTGGGACCTACGAGCAGTACGTC.

This clone was counted only a few times. This rearrangement joins TRBV2 to TRBJ2-7; 7 bases fit TRBD1. Germline CDR1 is SNHLY and CDR2 is FYNNEI. Trimming removed 6 bases from V and 1 base from J; junction bases left unmatched: 6. CDR3 size: 14 residues. CDR3 sequence (DNA): TGTGCCAGCAGCCCTTGGACAGGTTCCTACGAGCAGTACGTC. Its translation is CASSPWTGSYEQYV.

The chain uses TRBV2 and TRBJ2-3, with 14 bases lining up with TRBD2. This CDR3 is 16 amino acids long. Germline CDR1 reads SNHLY; CDR2 reads FYNNEI. J gave up 6 bases and V 6 bases, and 8 bases lay outside the gene matches. The CDR3 DNA reads as TGTGCCAGCAGGCCCGGGACTAGCGGGAGAGGGGATACGCAGTATTTT. Translating gives CASRPGTSGRGDTQYF.

The J gene is TRBJ1-5, the V gene TRBV6-1, with D tentatively TRBD1 (6 bases). Trimming shortened V by 2 bases and J by 7 bases, and 15 bases separated the two germline ends. CDR3 length equals 15 residues. Germline V gene lookup returns CDR1 MNHNS and CDR2 SASEGT. The CDR3 region has the DNA TGTGCCAGCAGTGAACAGGGCAGGGGATTGCAGCCCCAGCATTTT. Translating it yields CASSEQGRGLQPQHF.

The V and J genes are TRBV7-9 and TRBJ1-6; 9 nucleotides match TRBD1. This CDR3 comprises 17 residues. Trimming removed 4 bases from V and 0 bases from J; junction bases left unmatched: 4. Germline V gene lookup returns CDR1 SEHNR and CDR2 FQNEAQ (reference sequence). The CDR3 reads CASSSRDRDSYNSPLHF. CDR3 coding DNA: TGTGCCAGCAGCTCCCGGGACAGGGACTCCTATAATTCACCCCTCCACTTT.

This chain joins TRBV19 and TRBJ1-1, with TRBD1 as a possible D gene (6 bases). CDR1 LNHDA and CDR2 SQIVND come from the germline V gene (reference sequence). With 4 bases removed from V and 1 base from J, the gap between germline ends came to 7 bases. The CDR3 loop spans 13 amino acids. CDR3 sequence reads: CASSTGANTEAFF. In DNA form, the CDR3 reads TGTGCCAGTAGTACAGGGGCGAACACTGAAGCTTTCTTT.

This clone was observed once. This chain connects TRBV19 to TRBJ1-1, with TRBD1 matching 7 bases. Germline CDR1 reads LNHDA; CDR2 reads SQIVND (reference sequence). The trim removed 5 bases at V and 1 base at J, leaving 7 bases unmatched. CDR3 size: 15 residues. CDR3 residues: CASSSDRSSNTEAFF. The CDR3 nucleotides are TGTGCCAGTAGTTCGGACAGGAGCTCGAACACTGAAGCTTTCTTT.

The chain joins TRBV20-1 to TRBJ2-1; D perhaps matches TRBD1 (5 bases). This CDR3 region has 14 residues. Trimming cost V 3 bases and J 4 bases, with 13 bases left between them. The germline gives CDR1 DFQATT, CDR2 SNEGSKA (reference sequence). Written as DNA, the CDR3 is TGCAGTGCTAGTGGTGGGGCAACATACAATGAGCAGTTCTTC. Amino acids: CSASGGATYNEQFF.

This chain joins TRBV7-2 and TRBJ2-2, with TRBD1 identical over 9 bases. The CDR3 is 15 residues long. Germline loops: CDR1 SGHTA, CDR2 FQGNSA. V was clipped by 0 bases and J by 5 bases; unmatched bases: 1. As DNA, the CDR3 is TGTGCCAGCAGCTTAGCACAGGGGGCTACCGGGGAGCTGTTTTTT. Its protein is CASSLAQGATGELFF.

This chain uses TRBV12-5 with TRBJ2-3, with 10 nucleotides matching TRBD1. The CDR3 has 16 amino acids. The junction had 15 bases not matched to a gene; V was cut back by 6 bases and J by 9 bases. CDR1 is LGHNT, CDR2 FRNRAP, per germline. CDR3 region: CASGTWTGGSGRTQYF. The CDR3 DNA follows: TGTGCTAGTGGCACCTGGACAGGGGGGTCCGGGCGAACGCAGTATTTT.

The chain has TRBV10-1 and TRBJ2-2; 10 nucleotides align to TRBD1. This CDR3 region has 18 residues. Germline V lookup: CDR1 WNHNN, CDR2 SYGVQD (reference sequence). Germline trimming cut 3 bases from V and 3 bases from J; bases unmatched to any gene: 10. CDR3 in amino acids: CASSDPRGDRGHTGELFF. The CDR3 DNA reads as TGCGCCAGCAGTGACCCAAGGGGGGACAGGGGACACACCGGGGAGCTGTTTTTT.

This clone was counted between two and nine times. The chain uses TRBV7-9 and TRBJ2-5, with D possibly TRBD2 on 5 matching bases. Trimming removed 5 bases from V and 12 bases from J, with 28 bases in between. This CDR3 is 16 amino acids long. Germline CDR1 reads SEHNR; CDR2 reads FQNEAQ (reference sequence). CDR3 bases: TGTGCCAGCAGCCCGGACTCCGGCGTGCCAAGATCGCAGGAGTACTTC. Translating gives CASSPDSGVPRSQEYF.

V and J are TRBV27 and TRBJ2-7, with 8 bases lining up with TRBD2. The CDR3 consists of 14 residues. The V gene's germline CDR1 is MNHEY and CDR2 SMNVEV (reference sequence). V trimming: 6 bases; J trimming: 2 bases; junction bases outside the gene matches: 6. The CDR3 DNA sequence: TGTGCCAGCAGGGCTAGCGGGTCTCCCTACGAGCAGTACGTC. Translation: CASRASGSPYEQYV.

This chain joins TRBV3-1 (or the pseudogene TRBV3-2) and TRBJ1-1, with D perhaps matching TRBD1 (6 bases). The CDR3 is made up of 13 amino acids. CDR1 and CDR2 (germline): LGHDT, YNNKEL (reference sequence). Deletions cut 4 bases from V and 1 base from J, with 7 bases between. This CDR3 is CASSPQGNTEAFF. CDR3 nucleotide sequence: TGTGCCAGCAGCCCACAGGGGAACACTGAAGCTTTCTTT.

V is TRBV11-2 and J is TRBJ2-1; TRBD2 agrees at 9 bases. This CDR3 has 14 residues. CDR1 and CDR2 (germline): SGHAT, FQNNGV. The trim removed 7 bases at V and 8 bases at J, leaving 9 bases unmatched. The CDR3 here is CASTVEAGGDEQFF. CDR3 DNA: TGTGCCAGCACCGTCGAAGCGGGAGGCGATGAGCAGTTCTTC. The whole variable domain, remainder taken from reference TRBV11-2 and TRBJ2-1, is EAGVAQSPRYKIIEKRQSVAFWCNPISGHATLYWYQQILGQGPKLLIQFQNNGVVDDSQLPKDRFSAERLKGVDSTLKIQPAKLEDSAVYLCASTVEAGGDEQFFGPGTRLTVL.